Included here is one T cell receptor (beta chain) sequence, with context. Method: immunoSEQ multiplex PCR; TCRdb's copy keeps in-frame clones and lacks some. This sample has some 71,000 clones, with around 84% found just once. The sample comes from a study of blood T cell repertoires in COVID-19. Looking at the study overall: T cells, B-cell-depleted T cells, or PBMCs provided the cDNA or gDNA that served as material.

In germline, CDR1 is MNHNS, CDR2 SASEGT. The CDR3 extends over 15 amino acids. Trimming left V 0 bases short and J 0 bases short, with 8 bases between. This clonotype was sampled from a woman aged 70-85 years with acute or convalescent COVID-19. The sample taken for sequencing was peripheral blood. The chain is built from TRBV6-1 and TRBJ1-1; weak D call: TRBD1 (6 bases). Here the CDR3 reads CASSEAGGLNTEAFF. DNA of the CDR3: TGTGCCAGCAGTGAAGCGGGGGGGCTGAACACTGAAGCTTTCTTT.